The rows below give T cell receptor beta chains drawn from one sample of a study of T cell clones after liver transplantation. Assay: immunoSEQ multiplex PCR; the TCRdb copy retains only in-frame clones and omits some. The table records tens of thousands of clones, 75% to 90% of them present only once. Source: CD4+ T cells from blood, taken at the 22-month timepoint. Receptors were obtained from a human patient who received a liver transplant. Some T cells may be transferred from the graft donor. CDR3s include the opening cysteine and the closing phenylalanine or tryptophan. D genes are given only for firm matches. The size of a clone is reported for some rows only, either as once, few or many, or as a class for expanded clones.

>TRBV1|-|-|TRBJ1-4
TGCACCAGCAGCCGAAGACCAACTAATGAAAAACTGTTTTTT
CTSSRRPTNEKLFF
>TRBV18|-|-|TRBJ2-1
TGTGCCAGCTCACCTGGGACTGAGAATGAGCAGTTCTTC
CASSPGTENEQFF
>TRBV19|-|-|TRBJ1-1
TGTGCCAGTAAGCAGGGGTTTATCAACACTGAAGCTTTCTTT
CASKQGFINTEAFF
>TRBV4-1|-|-|TRBJ2-5
TGCGCCAGCAGCCAAGGGTCGTGGCAAGAGACCCAGTACTTC
CASSQGSWQETQYF
>TRBV9|-|-|TRBJ1-6
TGTGCCAGCAGCTTAGGTGACCCCTATAATTCACCCCTCCACTTT
CASSLGDPYNSPLHF
>TRBV18|-|-|TRBJ2-7
TGTGCCAGCTCACCTCCCGGGACATTTGAGCAGTACTTC
CASSPPGTFEQYF
>TRBV6-1|few|-|TRBJ2-3
TGTGCCAGCAGTCTCCCATCCCATACGCAGTATTTT
CASSLPSHTQYF
>TRBV30|-|-|TRBJ2-1
TGTGCCTGGAGTGCCTCCATGCTCAGCTCCTACAATGAGCAGTTCTTC
CAWSASMLSSYNEQFF
>TRBV5-6|-|-|TRBJ2-2
TGTGCCAGCAGCCGTGCGGACACCGGGGAGCTGTTTTTT
CASSRADTGELFF
>TRBV5-1|-|-|TRBJ2-7
TGCGCCAGCAGCCAGGACACATACGAGCAGTACTTC
CASSQDTYEQYF
>TRBV29-1|-|-|TRBJ2-1
TGCAGCGCCTTCCAGGTTGTGCAGGGTGGGTACAATGAGCAGTTCTTC
CSAFQVVQGGYNEQFF
>TRBV19|few|TRBD2|TRBJ2-5
TGTGCCAGTAGTATCACGGGAGGTGGCTCGGAGACCCAGTACTTC
CASSITGGGSETQYF
>TRBV5-1|once|-|TRBJ2-7
TGCGCCAGCAGTTCGAGGGTTACCTACGAGCAGTACTTC
CASSSRVTYEQYF
>TRBV7-2|once|-|TRBJ2-2
TGTGCCAGCACCCTAACCACCGGGGAGCTGTTTTTT
CASTLTTGELFF
>TRBV4-1|-|-|TRBJ2-5
TGCGCCAGCAGCCAAGACCCCGGGGGGCGGGAGACCCAGTACTTC
CASSQDPGGRETQYF
>TRBV19|-|TRBD2|TRBJ2-1
TGTGCCAGTAACTCGGGACTAGCGGGGGGTAGCTCCTACAATGAGCAGTTCTTC
CASNSGLAGGSSYNEQFF
>TRBV15|-|-|TRBJ2-3
TGTGCCACCAGCAGGGGAACGGGAGATACGCAGTATTTT
CATSRGTGDTQYF
>TRBV7-2|once|TRBD2|TRBJ2-5
TGTGCCAGCAGCCTACGGGGGGACCAGTACTTC
CASSLRGDQYF
>TRBV5-1|-|TRBD1|TRBJ2-2
TGCGCCAGCAGCTTCTACCCGACAGGGAGAGCCGGGGAGCTGTTTTTT
CASSFYPTGRAGELFF
>TRBV6-5|-|TRBD1|TRBJ2-5
TGTGCCAGCAGTGCGCCCGGGACAGGTCAAACCCAGTACTTC
CASSAPGTGQTQYF
>TRBV7-2|-|TRBD1|TRBJ1-3
TGTGCCAGCAGCCTCCGGGACAGGAGCTCTGGAAACACCATATATTTT
CASSLRDRSSGNTIYF
>TRBV5-5|-|-|TRBJ2-5
TGTGCCAGCAGCCCGACCGCGGTGGAGACCCAGTACTTC
CASSPTAVETQYF
>TRBV4-1|once|TRBD1|TRBJ2-3
TGCGCCAGCAGGCTAAACAGGGGAGGCACAGATACGCAGTATTTT
CASRLNRGGTDTQYF
>TRBV6-6|-|-|TRBJ2-1
TGTGCCAGCAGTTACGCAGACTACAATGAGCAGTTCTTC
CASSYADYNEQFF
>TRBV5-6|-|-|TRBJ2-7
TGTGCCAGCAGCGCCTTAACTGCCACTTACGAGCAGTACTTC
CASSALTATYEQYF
>TRBV6-6|-|-|TRBJ2-5
TGTGCCAGCAGTTACTCGCAGACACCAGAGACCCAGTACTTC
CASSYSQTPETQYF
>TRBV7-9|-|TRBD2|TRBJ2-7
TGTGCCAGCAGCTCCCGGACTAGCGTTACCTACGAGCAGTACTTC
CASSSRTSVTYEQYF
>TRBV4-1|-|-|TRBJ1-1
TGCGCCAGCAGCCAAGATTGGACGTTTGGAGTGGAGGCTTTCTTT
CASSQDWTFGVEAFF
>TRBV7-2|-|TRBD1|TRBJ1-3
TGTGCCAGCAGCCCGGCGGGACAGGTAGTCGGAAACACCATATATTTT
CASSPAGQVVGNTIYF
>TRBV5-4|-|-|TRBJ2-2
TGTGCCAGCAGCCTCGGAAGGGGCAGGGAGCTGTTTTTT
CASSLGRGRELFF
>TRBV6-1|-|-|TRBJ1-2
TGTGCCAGCAGTCAATCGACAGTCGGTGGCTACACCTTC
CASSQSTVGGYTF
>TRBV6-1|-|-|TRBJ2-7
TGTGCCAGCAGAGTAACTGACAGGGAGCAGTACTTC
CASRVTDREQYF
>TRBV6-5|once|TRBD1|TRBJ1-1
TGTGCCAGCAGTTACAGGACAGGGGACGCTTTCTTT
CASSYRTGDAFF
>TRBV7-9|-|-|TRBJ1-1
TGTGCCAGCAGCTGGAGATGGGGTGACGCTTTCTTT
CASSWRWGDAFF
>TRBV5-6|-|-|TRBJ1-2
TGTGCCAGCAGCCCCACCCCCGGGGCCTATGGCTACACCTTC
CASSPTPGAYGYTF
>TRBV18|-|-|TRBJ1-6
TGTGCCAGCTCACGACCCGGGACAATTAATTCACCCCTCCACTTT
CASSRPGTINSPLHF
>TRBV4-3|-|-|TRBJ2-2
TGCGCCAGCAGCCAAGATGGACCCTATGAAACCGGGGAGCTGTTTTTT
CASSQDGPYETGELFF
>TRBV10-2|-|-|TRBJ1-4
TGCGCCAGCAGGGAGGGCGCCTCTAATGAAAAACTGTTTTTT
CASREGASNEKLFF
>TRBV5-1|-|-|TRBJ2-2
TGCGCCAGCAGCTTGGGACACCTGAACACCGGGGAGCTGTTTTTT
CASSLGHLNTGELFF
>TRBV10-3|-|-|TRBJ1-2
TGTGCCATCAGTGAGCAGGTCTTCAATGGCTACACCTTC
CAISEQVFNGYTF
>TRBV5-1|-|TRBD2|TRBJ2-7
TGCGCCAGCAGCGCCACAATGCTAGCGGGAGGCTACGAGCAGTACTTC
CASSATMLAGGYEQYF
>TRBV29-1|-|-|TRBJ2-3
TGCAGCGTTGAAGATGGTAGGGGCACAGATACGCAGTATTTT
CSVEDGRGTDTQYF
>TRBV4-2|-|-|TRBJ2-6
TGTGCCAGCAGCCAAGATAACATGCCCTCTGGGGCCAACGTCCTGACTTTC
CASSQDNMPSGANVLTF
>TRBV4-3|-|-|TRBJ1-1
TGCGCCAGCAGCCAGGACGGACGGCCGAACACTGAAGCTTTCTTT
CASSQDGRPNTEAFF
>TRBV7-8|-|-|TRBJ1-1
TGTGCCAGCAGCTTACGGACAGCCAACACTGAAGCTTTCTTT
CASSLRTANTEAFF
>TRBV5-5|-|-|TRBJ2-7
TGTGCCAGCAGCTTCCTGTCGGTCGAGCAGTACTTC
CASSFLSVEQYF